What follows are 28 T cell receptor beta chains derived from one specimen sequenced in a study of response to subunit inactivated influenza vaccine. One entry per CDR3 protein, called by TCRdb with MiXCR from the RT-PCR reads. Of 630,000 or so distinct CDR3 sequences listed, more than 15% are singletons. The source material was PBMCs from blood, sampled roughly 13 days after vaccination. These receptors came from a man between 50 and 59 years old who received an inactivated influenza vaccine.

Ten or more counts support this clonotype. The CDR3 bases are TGCAGCGTGATCTGGAGACGACGTTCCACAGATACGCAGTATTTT. Translating gives CSVIWRRRSTDTQYF. The rearrangement uses TRBV29-1 and TRBJ2-3; the D is unclear. This CDR3 is built from 15 residues. CDR1 is SQVTM and CDR2 is ANQGSEA in the germline V gene. V lost 6 bases and J 2 bases, leaving 18 bases between the germline ends.

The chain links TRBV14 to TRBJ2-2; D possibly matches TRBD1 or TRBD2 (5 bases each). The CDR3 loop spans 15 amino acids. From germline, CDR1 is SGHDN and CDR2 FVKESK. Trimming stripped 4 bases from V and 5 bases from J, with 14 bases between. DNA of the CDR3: TGTGCCAGCAGCCGGGACGATCTCCTAACCGGGGAGCTGTTTTTT. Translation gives CASSRDDLLTGELFF.

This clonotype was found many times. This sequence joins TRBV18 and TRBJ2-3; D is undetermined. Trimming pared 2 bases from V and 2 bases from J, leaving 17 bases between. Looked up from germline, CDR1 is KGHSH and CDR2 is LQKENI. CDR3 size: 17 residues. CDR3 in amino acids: CASSPGFRPINTDTQYF. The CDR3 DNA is TGTGCCAGCTCACCAGGATTCAGACCCATCAACACAGATACGCAGTATTTT.

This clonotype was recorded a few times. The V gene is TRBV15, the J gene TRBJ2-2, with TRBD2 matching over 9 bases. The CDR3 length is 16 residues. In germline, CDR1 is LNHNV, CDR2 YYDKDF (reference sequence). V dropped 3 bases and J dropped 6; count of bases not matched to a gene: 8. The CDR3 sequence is CATSSEGLAWAGELFF. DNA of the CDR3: TGTGCCACCAGCAGCGAGGGACTAGCCTGGGCCGGGGAGCTGTTTTTT. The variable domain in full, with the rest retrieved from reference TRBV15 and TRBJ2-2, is DAMVIQNPRYQVTQFGKPVTLSCSQTLNHNVMYWYQQKSSQAPKLLFHYYDKDFNNEADTPDNFQSRRPNTSFCFLDIRSPGLGDTAMYLCATSSEGLAWAGELFFGEGSRLTVL.

CDR3 residues: CASSSQGTKTEAFF. In DNA, the CDR3 is TGTGCCAGCAGCTCACAGGGTACTAAGACTGAAGCTTTCTTT. The chain is built from TRBV7-9 and TRBJ1-1; D may be TRBD1 (6 bases). The CDR3 is made up of 14 amino acids. V lost 4 bases, J lost 5 bases, and 14 bases lay in between. CDR1 and CDR2 from the germline V gene are SEHNR and FQNEAQ (reference sequence).

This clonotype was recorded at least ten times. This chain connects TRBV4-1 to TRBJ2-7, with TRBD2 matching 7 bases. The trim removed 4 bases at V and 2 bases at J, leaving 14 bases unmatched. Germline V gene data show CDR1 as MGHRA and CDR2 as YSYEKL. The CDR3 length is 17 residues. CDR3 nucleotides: TGCGCCAGCAGCCCTTCGAGGGTTGTTCTAGCGGCCTACGAGCAGTACTTC. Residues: CASSPSRVVLAAYEQYF.

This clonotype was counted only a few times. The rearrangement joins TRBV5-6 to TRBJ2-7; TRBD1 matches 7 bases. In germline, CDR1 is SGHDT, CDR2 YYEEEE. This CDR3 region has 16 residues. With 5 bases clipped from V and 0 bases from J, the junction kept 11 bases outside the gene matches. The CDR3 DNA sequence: TGTGCCAGCAGTCGTCCCGGGACAGCAAGCTCCTACGAGCAGTACTTC. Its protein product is CASSRPGTASSYEQYF.

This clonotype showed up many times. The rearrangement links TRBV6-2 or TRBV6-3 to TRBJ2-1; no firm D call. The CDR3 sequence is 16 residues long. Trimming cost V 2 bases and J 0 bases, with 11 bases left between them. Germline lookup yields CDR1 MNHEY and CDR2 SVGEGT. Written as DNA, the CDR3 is TGTGCCAGCAGTTACATATTCGATCGCTCCTACAATGAGCAGTTCTTC. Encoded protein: CASSYIFDRSYNEQFF.

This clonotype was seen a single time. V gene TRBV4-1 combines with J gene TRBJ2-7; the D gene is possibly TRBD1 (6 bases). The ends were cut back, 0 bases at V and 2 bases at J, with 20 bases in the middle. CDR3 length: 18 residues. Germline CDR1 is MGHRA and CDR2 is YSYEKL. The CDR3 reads CASSQDYPPDRPPYEQYF. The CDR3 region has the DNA TGCGCCAGCAGCCAAGATTATCCCCCCGACAGGCCTCCCTACGAGCAGTACTTC.

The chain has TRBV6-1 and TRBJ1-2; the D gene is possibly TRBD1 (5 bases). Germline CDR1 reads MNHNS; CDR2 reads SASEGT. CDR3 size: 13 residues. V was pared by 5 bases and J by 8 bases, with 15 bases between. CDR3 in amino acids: CASSLAVGVGYTF. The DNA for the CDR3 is TGTGCCAGCAGTCTAGCCGTGGGGGTCGGCTACACCTTC.

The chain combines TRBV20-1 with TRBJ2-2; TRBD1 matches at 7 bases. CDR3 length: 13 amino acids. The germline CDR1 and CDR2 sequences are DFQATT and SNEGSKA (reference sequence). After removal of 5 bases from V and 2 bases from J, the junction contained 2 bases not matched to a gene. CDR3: CSAAGGNTGELFF. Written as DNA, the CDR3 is TGCAGTGCTGCAGGGGGTAACACCGGGGAGCTGTTTTTT.

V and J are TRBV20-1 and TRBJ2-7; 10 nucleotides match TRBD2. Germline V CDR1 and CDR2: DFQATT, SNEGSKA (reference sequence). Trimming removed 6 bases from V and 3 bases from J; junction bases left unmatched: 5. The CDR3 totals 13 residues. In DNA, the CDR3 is TGCAGTGCCCCACTAGCGGGAAACTACGAGCAGTACTTC. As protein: CSAPLAGNYEQYF.

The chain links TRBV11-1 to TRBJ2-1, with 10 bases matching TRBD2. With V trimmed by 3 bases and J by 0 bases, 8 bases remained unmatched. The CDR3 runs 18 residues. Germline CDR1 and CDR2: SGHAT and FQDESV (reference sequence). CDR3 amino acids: CASSFASGGLPSYNEQFF. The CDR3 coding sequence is TGTGCCAGCAGCTTCGCTAGCGGGGGCCTTCCCTCCTACAATGAGCAGTTCTTC. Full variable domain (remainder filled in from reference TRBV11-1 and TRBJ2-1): EAEVAQSPRYKITEKSQAVAFWCDPISGHATLYWYRQILGQGPELLVQFQDESVVDDSQLPKDRFSAERLKGVDSTLKIQPAELGDSAMYLCASSFASGGLPSYNEQFFGPGTRLTVL.

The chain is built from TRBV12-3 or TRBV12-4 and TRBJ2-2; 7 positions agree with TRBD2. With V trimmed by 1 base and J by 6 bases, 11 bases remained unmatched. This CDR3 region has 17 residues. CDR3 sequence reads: CASSLGLRERRSGELFF. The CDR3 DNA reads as TGTGCCAGCAGTTTAGGGTTGCGGGAGAGGAGGTCCGGGGAGCTGTTTTTT.

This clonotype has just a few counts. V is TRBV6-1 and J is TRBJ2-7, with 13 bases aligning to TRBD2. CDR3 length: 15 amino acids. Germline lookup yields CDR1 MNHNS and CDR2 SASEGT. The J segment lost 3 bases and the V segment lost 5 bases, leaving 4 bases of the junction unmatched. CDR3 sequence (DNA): TGTGCCAGCAGTCAGCGGACTAGCGGGGGCTACGAGCAGTACTTC. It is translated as CASSQRTSGGYEQYF.

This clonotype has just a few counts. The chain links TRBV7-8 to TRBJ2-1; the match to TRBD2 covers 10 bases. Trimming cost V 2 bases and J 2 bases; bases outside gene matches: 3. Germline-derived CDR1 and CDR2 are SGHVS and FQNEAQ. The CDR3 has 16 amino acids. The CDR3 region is CASSLLTSGAYNEQFF. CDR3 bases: TGTGCCAGCAGCTTACTTACTAGCGGGGCCTACAATGAGCAGTTCTTC. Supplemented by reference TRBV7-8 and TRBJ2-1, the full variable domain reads GAGVSQSPRYKVAKRGQDVALRCDPISGHVSLFWYQQALGQGPEFLTYFQNEAQLDKSGLPSDRFFAERPEGSVSTLKIQRTQQEDSAVYLCASSLLTSGAYNEQFFGPGTRLTVL.

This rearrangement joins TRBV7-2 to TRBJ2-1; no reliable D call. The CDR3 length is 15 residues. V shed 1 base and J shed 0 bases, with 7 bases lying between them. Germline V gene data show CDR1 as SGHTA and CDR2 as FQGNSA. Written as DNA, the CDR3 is TGTGCCAGCAGCTTAGGATACGGCTCCTACAATGAGCAGTTCTTC. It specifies CASSLGYGSYNEQFF.

The CDR3 bases are TGTGCCAGCAGCTGGGACGTTTACAATGAGCAGTTCTTC. Protein sequence: CASSWDVYNEQFF. The J gene is TRBJ2-1, the V gene TRBV7-9; D is tentatively TRBD1 or TRBD2 (5 bases each). CDR1 and CDR2 from the germline V gene are SEHNR and FQNEAQ (reference sequence). The length of the CDR3 is 13 residues. The V end was cut by 4 bases, the J end by 4 bases, with 8 bases between.

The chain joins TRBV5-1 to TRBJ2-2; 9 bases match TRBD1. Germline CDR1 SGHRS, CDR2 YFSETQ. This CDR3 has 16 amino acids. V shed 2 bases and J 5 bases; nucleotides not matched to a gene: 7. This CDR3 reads CASSLSGTGKTGELFF. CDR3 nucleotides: TGCGCCAGCAGCTTATCCGGGACAGGGAAGACCGGGGAGCTGTTTTTT.

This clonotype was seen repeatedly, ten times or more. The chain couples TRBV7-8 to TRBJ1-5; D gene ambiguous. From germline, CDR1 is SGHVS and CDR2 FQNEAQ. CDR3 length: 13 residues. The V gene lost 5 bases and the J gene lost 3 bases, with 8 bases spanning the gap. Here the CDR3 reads CASSRSDNQPQHF. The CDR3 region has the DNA TGTGCCAGCAGCCGGTCCGACAATCAGCCCCAGCATTTT.

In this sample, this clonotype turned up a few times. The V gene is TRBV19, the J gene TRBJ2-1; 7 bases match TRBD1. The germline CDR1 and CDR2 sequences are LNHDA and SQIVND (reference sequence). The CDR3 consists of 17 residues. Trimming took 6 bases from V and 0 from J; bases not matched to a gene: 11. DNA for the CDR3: TGTGCCAGTAGGACCTTGACAGGGCAGAGCTCCTACAATGAGCAGTTCTTC. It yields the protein CASRTLTGQSSYNEQFF.

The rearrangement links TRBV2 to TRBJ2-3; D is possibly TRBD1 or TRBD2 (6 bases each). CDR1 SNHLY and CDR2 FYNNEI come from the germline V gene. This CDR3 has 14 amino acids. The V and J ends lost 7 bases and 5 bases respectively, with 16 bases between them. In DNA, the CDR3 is TGTGCCAGCAACACAGGGAGGACGGGAGATACGCAGTATTTT. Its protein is CASNTGRTGDTQYF.

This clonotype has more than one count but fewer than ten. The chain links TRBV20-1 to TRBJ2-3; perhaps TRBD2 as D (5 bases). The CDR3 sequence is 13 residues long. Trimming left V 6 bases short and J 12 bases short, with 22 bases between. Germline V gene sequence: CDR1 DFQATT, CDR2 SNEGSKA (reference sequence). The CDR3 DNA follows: TGCAGTGCCGGAAACCGTCTAGCAAGGTCTCAGTATTTT. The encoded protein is CSAGNRLARSQYF.

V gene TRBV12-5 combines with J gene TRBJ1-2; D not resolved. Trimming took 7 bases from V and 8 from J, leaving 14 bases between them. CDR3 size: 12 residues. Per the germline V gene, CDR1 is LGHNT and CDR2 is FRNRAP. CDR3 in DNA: TGTGCTAGTGCCAAAGACGGGTGGGGCTACACCTTC. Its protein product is CASAKDGWGYTF. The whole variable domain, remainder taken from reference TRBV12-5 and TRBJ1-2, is DARVTQTPRHKVTEMGQEVTMRCQPILGHNTVFWYRQTMMQGLELLAYFRNRAPLDDSGMPKDRFSAEMPDATLATLKIQPSEPRDSAVYFCASAKDGWGYTFGSGTRLTVV.

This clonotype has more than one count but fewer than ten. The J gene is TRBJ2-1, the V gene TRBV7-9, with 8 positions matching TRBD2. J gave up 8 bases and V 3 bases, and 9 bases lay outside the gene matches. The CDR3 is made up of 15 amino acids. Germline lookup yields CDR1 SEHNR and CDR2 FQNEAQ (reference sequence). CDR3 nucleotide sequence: TGTGCCAGCAGCTTGCGCGGGACTAGTCGGGATGAGCAGTTCTTC. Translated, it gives CASSLRGTSRDEQFF.

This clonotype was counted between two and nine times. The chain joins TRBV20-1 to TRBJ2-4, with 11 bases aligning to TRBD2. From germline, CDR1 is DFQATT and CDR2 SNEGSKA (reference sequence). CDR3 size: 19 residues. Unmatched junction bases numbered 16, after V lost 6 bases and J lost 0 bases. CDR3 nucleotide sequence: TGCAGTGCCAGAATTATGGGACTAGCGGAGCCGCTAGCCAAAAACATTCAGTACTTC. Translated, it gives CSARIMGLAEPLAKNIQYF.

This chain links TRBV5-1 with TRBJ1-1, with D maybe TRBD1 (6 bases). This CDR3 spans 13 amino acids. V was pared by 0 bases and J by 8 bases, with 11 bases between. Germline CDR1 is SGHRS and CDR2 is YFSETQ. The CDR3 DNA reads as TGCGCCAGCAGCTTGGCCTCCCAGGGGGAAGCTTTCTTT. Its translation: CASSLASQGEAFF.

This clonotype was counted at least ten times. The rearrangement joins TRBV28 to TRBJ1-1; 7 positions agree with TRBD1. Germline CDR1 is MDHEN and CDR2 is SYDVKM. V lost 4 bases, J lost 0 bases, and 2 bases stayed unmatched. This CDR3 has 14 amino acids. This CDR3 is CASSSTGLNTEAFF. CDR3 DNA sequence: TGTGCCAGCAGTTCGACAGGGCTGAACACTGAAGCTTTCTTT.